This is a list of T cell receptor beta chains from one sample in a study of blood T cell repertoires in COVID-19. The protocol was immunoSEQ multiplex PCR, while the TCRdb copy is restricted to in-frame clones and leaves out a portion. The sample has 60,000 to 85,000 clones; about four fifths are singletons. The sequencing sample was made of peripheral blood. The receptors derive from a woman aged 55-69 years with acute or convalescent COVID-19. Each CDR3 is given with its conserved first and last residue. Each record gives: clone size, J gene, V gene, D gene, CDR3 protein, CDR3 DNA. D genes are given only for firm matches. Clone sizes are given selectively: once, few, many, or a class where the clone is expanded.

clone_size: .
j_call: TRBJ2-7
v_call: TRBV27
d_call: TRBD1
cdr3_aa: CASRGIGGVYEQYF
cdr3_nt: TGTGCCAGCAGGGGAATAGGGGGCGTATACGAGCAGTACTTC

clone_size: .
j_call: TRBJ1-2
v_call: TRBV7-2
d_call: .
cdr3_aa: CASSLVPRRGGANYGYTF
cdr3_nt: TGTGCCAGCAGCTTAGTCCCACGGCGGGGGGGCGCTAACTATGGCTACACCTTC

clone_size: .
j_call: TRBJ2-1
v_call: TRBV5-4
d_call: .
cdr3_aa: CASSLLSSGFNEQFF
cdr3_nt: TGTGCCAGCAGCTTGTTGTCGTCCGGGTTCAATGAGCAGTTCTTC

clone_size: .
j_call: TRBJ2-7
v_call: TRBV27
d_call: .
cdr3_aa: CASGAREGYEQYF
cdr3_nt: TGTGCCAGCGGGGCCCGAGAAGGCTACGAGCAGTACTTC

clone_size: .
j_call: TRBJ2-6
v_call: TRBV19
d_call: TRBD1
cdr3_aa: CASSRGRTGGLSGANVLTF
cdr3_nt: TGTGCCAGTAGTAGGGGCCGGACAGGGGGCCTCTCTGGGGCCAACGTCCTGACTTTC

clone_size: .
j_call: TRBJ2-7
v_call: TRBV2
d_call: .
cdr3_aa: CASTLLREQYF
cdr3_nt: TGTGCCAGCACACTCCTCCGGGAGCAGTACTTC

clone_size: .
j_call: TRBJ1-6
v_call: TRBV13
d_call: .
cdr3_aa: CASSLEGLSNSPLHF
cdr3_nt: TGTGCCAGCAGCTTGGAGGGTCTAAGTAATTCACCCCTCCACTTT

clone_size: .
j_call: TRBJ2-7
v_call: TRBV5-1
d_call: TRBD1
cdr3_aa: CASSLAGQVYEQYF
cdr3_nt: TGCGCCAGCAGCTTGGCAGGACAGGTCTACGAGCAGTACTTC

clone_size: .
j_call: TRBJ1-6
v_call: TRBV27
d_call: .
cdr3_aa: CASRPSGGSPLHF
cdr3_nt: TGTGCCAGCAGACCTTCGGGAGGCTCACCCCTCCACTTT

clone_size: .
j_call: TRBJ2-7
v_call: TRBV7-2
d_call: TRBD2
cdr3_aa: CASSLGGGPTYEQYF
cdr3_nt: TGTGCCAGCAGCTTAGGCGGGGGGCCGACCTACGAGCAGTACTTC

clone_size: .
j_call: TRBJ1-2
v_call: TRBV30
d_call: TRBD1
cdr3_aa: CAWSRGGHGYTF
cdr3_nt: TGTGCCTGGAGTAGAGGGGGCCATGGCTACACCTTC

clone_size: .
j_call: TRBJ1-1
v_call: TRBV3-1/TRBV3-2
d_call: .
cdr3_aa: CASSQEAGNTEAFF
cdr3_nt: TGTGCCAGCAGCCAAGAGGCGGGGAACACTGAAGCTTTCTTT

clone_size: once
j_call: TRBJ1-1
v_call: TRBV18
d_call: .
cdr3_aa: CASSLSQGAEAFF
cdr3_nt: TGTGCCAGCTCACTATCACAGGGCGCTGAAGCTTTCTTT

clone_size: .
j_call: TRBJ2-1
v_call: TRBV6-1
d_call: TRBD1
cdr3_aa: CASSDRGNNEQFF
cdr3_nt: TGTGCCAGCAGTGACAGGGGGAATAATGAGCAGTTCTTC

clone_size: .
j_call: TRBJ1-2
v_call: TRBV4-1
d_call: TRBD1
cdr3_aa: CASSQTGTGRYGYTF
cdr3_nt: TGCGCCAGCAGCCAAACCGGGACAGGGCGCTATGGCTACACCTTC

clone_size: medium-sized
j_call: TRBJ2-2
v_call: TRBV6-2/TRBV6-3
d_call: .
cdr3_aa: CASSYRGTGELFF
cdr3_nt: TGTGCCAGCAGTTACCGCGGCACCGGGGAGCTGTTTTTT

clone_size: .
j_call: TRBJ1-3
v_call: TRBV7-9
d_call: .
cdr3_aa: CASSGARSSGNTIYF
cdr3_nt: TGTGCCAGCAGCGGGGCGAGGAGCTCTGGAAACACCATATATTTT

clone_size: .
j_call: TRBJ1-2
v_call: TRBV24-1
d_call: TRBD1
cdr3_aa: CATSDLSSGTGGVSGYTF
cdr3_nt: TGTGCCACCAGTGATTTAAGCTCCGGGACAGGGGGGGTGAGTGGCTACACCTTC

clone_size: .
j_call: TRBJ1-1
v_call: TRBV7-3
d_call: TRBD1
cdr3_aa: CASSLGQYAEAFF
cdr3_nt: TGTGCCAGCAGCTTGGGACAGTACGCTGAAGCTTTCTTT

clone_size: .
j_call: TRBJ1-2
v_call: TRBV6-6
d_call: .
cdr3_aa: CASSSTGSYGYTF
cdr3_nt: TGTGCCAGCAGTTCCACAGGGAGCTATGGCTACACCTTC

clone_size: few
j_call: TRBJ1-1
v_call: TRBV9
d_call: .
cdr3_aa: CASSPSVSTEAFF
cdr3_nt: TGTGCCAGCAGCCCCTCCGTGAGCACTGAAGCTTTCTTT

clone_size: .
j_call: TRBJ1-5
v_call: TRBV7-6
d_call: .
cdr3_aa: CASSTYRNQPQHF
cdr3_nt: TGTGCCAGCAGCACCTACAGAAATCAGCCCCAGCATTTT

clone_size: .
j_call: TRBJ1-1
v_call: TRBV11-2
d_call: .
cdr3_aa: CASSLVDQGLTEAFF
cdr3_nt: TGTGCCAGCAGCTTAGTAGATCAGGGACTCACTGAAGCTTTCTTT

clone_size: .
j_call: TRBJ2-3
v_call: TRBV7-9
d_call: TRBD1
cdr3_aa: CASRPYSGTGSTDTQYF
cdr3_nt: TGTGCCAGCAGACCCTATTCCGGGACAGGGAGCACAGATACGCAGTATTTT

clone_size: .
j_call: TRBJ1-2
v_call: TRBV18
d_call: .
cdr3_aa: CASSLDRTGYGYTF
cdr3_nt: TGTGCCAGCTCACTTGACAGGACTGGCTATGGCTACACCTTC

clone_size: .
j_call: TRBJ2-3
v_call: TRBV28
d_call: .
cdr3_aa: CATAWAGMTDTQYF
cdr3_nt: TGTGCTACAGCATGGGCAGGGATGACAGATACGCAGTATTTT

clone_size: .
j_call: TRBJ2-7
v_call: TRBV24-1
d_call: TRBD2
cdr3_aa: CATSDLQLLAGGSYEQYF
cdr3_nt: TGTGCCACCAGTGATTTGCAGCTACTAGCGGGGGGGTCCTACGAGCAGTACTTC

clone_size: .
j_call: TRBJ2-1
v_call: TRBV19
d_call: .
cdr3_aa: CASSIAHGNEQFF
cdr3_nt: TGTGCCAGTAGTATAGCCCACGGCAATGAGCAGTTCTTC

clone_size: .
j_call: TRBJ2-2
v_call: TRBV7-9
d_call: TRBD2
cdr3_aa: CASSLGTSGGRTTGELFF
cdr3_nt: TGTGCCAGCAGCTTGGGAACTAGCGGGGGACGAACAACCGGGGAGCTGTTTTTT

clone_size: .
j_call: TRBJ1-6
v_call: TRBV5-5
d_call: .
cdr3_aa: CASSAAGVKMAPLHF
cdr3_nt: TGTGCCAGCAGCGCAGCAGGGGTCAAGATGGCACCCCTCCACTTT

clone_size: .
j_call: TRBJ1-3
v_call: TRBV15
d_call: .
cdr3_aa: CATSRDRVAGGNTIYF
cdr3_nt: TGTGCCACCAGCAGGGACCGAGTCGCAGGGGGAAACACCATATATTTT

clone_size: .
j_call: TRBJ1-5
v_call: TRBV2
d_call: .
cdr3_aa: CASQISNQPQHF
cdr3_nt: TGTGCCAGTCAAATTAGCAATCAGCCCCAGCATTTT

clone_size: .
j_call: TRBJ2-7
v_call: TRBV7-6
d_call: .
cdr3_aa: CASSPRVSPKGVEQYF
cdr3_nt: TGTGCCAGCAGCCCCCGGGTTTCTCCCAAAGGGGTCGAGCAGTACTTC

clone_size: once
j_call: TRBJ2-5
v_call: TRBV11-3
d_call: .
cdr3_aa: CASSQGGSETQYF
cdr3_nt: TGTGCCAGCTCACAGGGGGGGAGCGAGACCCAGTACTTC

clone_size: .
j_call: TRBJ1-6
v_call: TRBV19
d_call: .
cdr3_aa: CASKQPSSYNSPLHF
cdr3_nt: TGTGCCAGTAAACAGCCGAGCTCCTATAATTCACCCCTCCACTTT

clone_size: .
j_call: TRBJ1-1
v_call: TRBV28
d_call: TRBD1
cdr3_aa: CASTTGDTEAFF
cdr3_nt: TGTGCCAGCACTACAGGGGACACTGAAGCTTTCTTT

clone_size: .
j_call: TRBJ1-5
v_call: TRBV7-2
d_call: .
cdr3_aa: CASSTARDQPQHF
cdr3_nt: TGTGCCAGCAGCACCGCTCGAGATCAGCCCCAGCATTTT

clone_size: once
j_call: TRBJ2-1
v_call: TRBV4-3
d_call: TRBD2
cdr3_aa: CASSPGDSGDNEQFF
cdr3_nt: TGCGCCAGCAGCCCGGGAGATAGCGGGGACAATGAGCAGTTCTTC

clone_size: .
j_call: TRBJ1-5
v_call: TRBV7-2
d_call: .
cdr3_aa: CASSLWGLNQPQHF
cdr3_nt: TGTGCCAGCAGCTTATGGGGGCTTAATCAGCCCCAGCATTTT

clone_size: .
j_call: TRBJ1-1
v_call: TRBV27
d_call: .
cdr3_aa: CASSLSPRQVGEAFF
cdr3_nt: TGTGCCAGCAGTTTATCTCCCCGGCAGGTGGGTGAAGCTTTCTTT

clone_size: .
j_call: TRBJ2-2
v_call: TRBV6-4
d_call: .
cdr3_aa: CASSDDLGPKNGELFF
cdr3_nt: TGTGCCAGCAGTGATGATTTGGGGCCTAAGAACGGGGAGCTGTTTTTT

clone_size: once
j_call: TRBJ1-1
v_call: TRBV6-1
d_call: TRBD1
cdr3_aa: CASSELRGRKNTEAFF
cdr3_nt: TGTGCCAGCAGTGAACTCAGGGGGCGAAAGAACACTGAAGCTTTCTTT

clone_size: once
j_call: TRBJ2-7
v_call: TRBV7-2
d_call: TRBD1
cdr3_aa: CASSLNRGREQYF
cdr3_nt: TGTGCCAGCAGCCTGAACAGGGGGCGCGAGCAGTACTTC

clone_size: .
j_call: TRBJ1-6
v_call: TRBV7-2
d_call: .
cdr3_aa: CASSLSLYSYNSPLHF
cdr3_nt: TGTGCCAGCAGCTTATCTCTATATTCCTATAATTCACCCCTCCACTTT

clone_size: .
j_call: TRBJ2-5
v_call: TRBV7-2
d_call: .
cdr3_aa: CASSLEIIGAQYF
cdr3_nt: TGTGCCAGCAGCTTAGAAATCATCGGGGCCCAGTACTTC

clone_size: once
j_call: TRBJ2-5
v_call: TRBV5-1
d_call: .
cdr3_aa: CASSLVVGSQETQYF
cdr3_nt: TGCGCCAGCAGCTTGGTTGTAGGGAGCCAAGAGACCCAGTACTTC

clone_size: .
j_call: TRBJ2-2
v_call: TRBV3-1/TRBV3-2
d_call: .
cdr3_aa: CASSHTRAGELFF
cdr3_nt: TGTGCCAGCAGCCACACGAGGGCCGGGGAGCTGTTTTTT

clone_size: .
j_call: TRBJ1-1
v_call: TRBV10-3
d_call: TRBD1
cdr3_aa: CAISRTGVMNTEAFF
cdr3_nt: TGTGCCATCAGTCGGACAGGGGTAATGAACACTGAAGCTTTCTTT

clone_size: once
j_call: TRBJ2-3
v_call: TRBV18
d_call: .
cdr3_aa: CASSPRTAVTDTQYF
cdr3_nt: TGTGCCAGCTCACCCCGGACAGCAGTTACAGATACGCAGTATTTT

clone_size: .
j_call: TRBJ2-3
v_call: TRBV19
d_call: TRBD1
cdr3_aa: CASSIGDRGTDTQYF
cdr3_nt: TGTGCCAGTAGTATAGGAGACAGGGGCACAGATACGCAGTATTTT

clone_size: .
j_call: TRBJ1-2
v_call: TRBV18
d_call: .
cdr3_aa: CASSPPGVVYGYTF
cdr3_nt: TGTGCCAGCTCACCACCGGGAGTCGTCTATGGCTACACCTTC